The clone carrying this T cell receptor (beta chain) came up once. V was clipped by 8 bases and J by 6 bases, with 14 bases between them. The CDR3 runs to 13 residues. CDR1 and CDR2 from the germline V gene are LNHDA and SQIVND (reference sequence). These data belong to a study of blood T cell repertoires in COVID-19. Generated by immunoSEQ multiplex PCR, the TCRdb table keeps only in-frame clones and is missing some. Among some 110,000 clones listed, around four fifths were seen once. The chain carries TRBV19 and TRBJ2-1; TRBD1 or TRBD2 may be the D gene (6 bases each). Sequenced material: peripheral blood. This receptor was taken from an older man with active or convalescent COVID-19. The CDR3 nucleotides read TGTGCCAGTGGTACAGGGAGGAGCAATGAGCAGTTCTTC. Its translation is CASGTGRSNEQFF.